Following are 4 T cell receptor beta chains from one sample sequenced in a study of T-cell reconstitution after alpha-beta-depleted transplantation in children. It was with unique molecular identifiers that the TCRbeta library was prepared. One entry per CDR3 protein results from TCRdb running MiXCR on the PCR reads. This sample has 250,000 to 350,000 distinct CDR3 sequences, with about a tenth found just once. The starting material was PBMCs from the stem cell graft donor, obtained from the stem cell graft. These receptors were taken from a human donor who donated a stem cell graft to a child with SCID.

This chain links TRBV5-1 with TRBJ2-5, with TRBD2 as a possible D gene (6 bases). The CDR3 is 16 amino acids. Germline V CDR1 and CDR2: SGHRS, YFSETQ. The germline V and J ends were trimmed by 0 bases and 1 base, with 13 bases remaining between them. The CDR3 DNA sequence: TGCGCCAGCAGCTTGGCCATGGCGGAGGGCCAAGAGACCCAGTACTTC. Its translation is CASSLAMAEGQETQYF.

CDR3 amino acids: CASRSNSYNEQFF. The CDR3 nucleotides read TGTGCCAGCAGGTCCAACTCCTACAATGAGCAGTTCTTC. The chain joins TRBV12-3 or TRBV12-4 to TRBJ2-1; D not resolved. The CDR3 loop spans 13 amino acids. V shed 6 bases and J shed 0 bases, with 6 bases lying between them.

This clonotype was found many times. This rearrangement joins TRBV4-2 to TRBJ2-4; TRBD2 matches at 7 bases. Trimming removed 0 bases from V and 8 bases from J; junction bases left unmatched: 7. The germline V gene encodes CDR1 LGHNA and CDR2 YNFKEQ. CDR3 length equals 15 residues. In DNA form, the CDR3 reads TGTGCCAGCAGCCAAGAAATGCGACTAGCCGACATTCAGTACTTC. Protein: CASSQEMRLADIQYF.

This clonotype occurred a few times. This chain links TRBV7-2 with TRBJ2-1; 8 nucleotides align to TRBD2. The V and J ends lost 3 bases and 9 bases, in that order; junction bases with no gene match: 10. Per the germline V gene, CDR1 is SGHTA and CDR2 is FQGNSA. The CDR3 has 15 residues. DNA for the CDR3: TGTGCCAGCAGCTTCGGGGGGGTCGGGGAGGGTGAGCAGTTCTTC. Amino acids: CASSFGGVGEGEQFF.